The 22 T cell receptor beta chains in this list originate from one sample, sequenced in a study of T cell clusters in autoimmune cytopenias. Each sample's input was 200 to 300 ng genomic DNA, some 40,000 genome equivalents. TRB rearrangements were amplified by touch-down multiplex PCR with mixed TRB-A/B primers. TCRdb processed the multiplex PCR reads again and assigns one entry to each CDR3 protein, with no DNA. The sample's table shows more than 4,500 distinct CDR3 sequences. Specimen: peripheral blood. The receptor source for this set is a human donor with an autoimmune cytopenia or autoimmune hepatitis (not recorded which).

The chain combines TRBV7-9 with TRBJ1-4; lacking DNA, the TRBD1 call made by TCRdb goes unchecked. Germline assignment: CDR1 SEHNR and CDR2 FQNEAQ (reference sequence). The CDR3 has 16 residues. The chain's CDR3 is CASSSRDPGPGEKLFF.

The CDR3 is CASSPGRSSYNEQFF. The gene calls are TRBV5-1 and TRBJ2-1; TCRdb outputs TRBD1, but without DNA this stays unchecked. CDR1 is SGHRS and CDR2 is YFSETQ in the germline V gene. This CDR3 is built from 15 residues.

The V and J genes are TRBV14 and TRBJ2-3; TCRdb names TRBD2, which stays unverified in the absence of DNA. CDR3 length: 16 residues. Germline V gene data show CDR1 as SGHDN and CDR2 as FVKESK. CDR3: CASSPERGGLTDTQYF.

The V and J genes are TRBV12-3 or TRBV12-4 and TRBJ1-5; TCRdb's D gene call, TRBD1, goes unchecked for lack of DNA. The CDR3 has 16 residues. CDR3 amino acids: CASSLRAGEGNQPQHF.

This rearrangement joins TRBV12-3 or TRBV12-4 to TRBJ2-1; absent DNA, TCRdb's TRBD1 call cannot be checked. This CDR3 spans 15 amino acids. The CDR3 sequence is CASSLSGQGPYEQYF.

J is TRBJ2-1 and V is TRBV2; TCRdb lists TRBD2, though no DNA is available to test this call. The CDR3 consists of 15 residues. Germline V CDR1 and CDR2: SNHLY, FYNNEI. CDR3 in amino acids: CASSYERGAYNEQFF.

This clonotype registers medium-sized by frequency. The genes are TRBV27 and TRBJ2-3; TCRdb names TRBD1, which stays unverified in the absence of DNA. Germline assignment: CDR1 MNHEY and CDR2 SMNVEV (reference sequence). This CDR3 spans 15 amino acids. CDR3 amino acids: CASCPDRASTDTQYF.

The chain employs TRBV7-9 and TRBJ1-2. This CDR3 comprises 13 residues. Germline CDR1 is SEHNR and CDR2 is FQNEAQ (reference sequence). The CDR3: CASSLVGRDGYTF.

This clonotype is deemed medium-sized by its frequency. The chain couples TRBV6-2 or TRBV6-3 to TRBJ2-7; with no DNA, the TCRdb D assignment of TRBD1 cannot be verified. This CDR3 is built from 14 residues. Per germline, CDR1 MNHEY and CDR2 SVGEGT. The CDR3 here is CASSYEGASHEQYF.

V and J are TRBV6-1 and TRBJ2-1; the TRBD1 assignment by TCRdb is unverifiable without DNA. This CDR3 contains 17 residues. Germline V gene sequence: CDR1 MNHNS, CDR2 SASEGT. The CDR3 is CASSPTGVKSSYNEQFF.

Its frequency marks this clonotype as medium-sized. The V gene is TRBV27, the J gene TRBJ1-6. This CDR3 contains 13 residues. Germline loops: CDR1 MNHEY, CDR2 SMNVEV (reference sequence). CDR3 residues: CASRTAGFSPLHF.

The chain has TRBV7-6 and TRBJ2-1. Germline V gene lookup returns CDR1 SGHVS and CDR2 FNYEAQ. This CDR3 is built from 11 residues. CDR3 region: CASTSFNEQFF.

The rearrangement links TRBV12-3 or TRBV12-4 to TRBJ1-5; TCRdb gives TRBD1 as the D gene, but with no DNA this cannot be confirmed. The CDR3 extends over 13 amino acids. The CDR3 region is CASSFGGYQPQHF.

By frequency, this clonotype is medium-sized. The chain combines TRBV27 with TRBJ1-4. This CDR3 region has 12 residues. CDR1 is MNHEY and CDR2 is SMNVEV in the germline V gene (reference sequence). Here the CDR3 reads CASMDGYEKLFF.

This clonotype is identified as medium-sized from frequency. The chain employs TRBV6-6 and TRBJ1-3. The CDR3 extends over 15 amino acids. Per the germline V gene, CDR1 is MNHNY and CDR2 is SVGAGI (reference sequence). The CDR3 sequence: CASSGGVLEGNTIYF.

V usage is TRBV19 and J usage is TRBJ2-3; the D gene TCRdb calls, TRBD2, cannot be checked with no DNA. CDR1 LNHDA and CDR2 SQIVND come from the germline V gene (reference sequence). This CDR3 is 15 amino acids long. CDR3 sequence: CASSPSGGATDTQYF.

The V call is TRBV10-3, the J call TRBJ2-2. Germline V lookup: CDR1 ENHRY, CDR2 SYGVKD. This CDR3 is 15 amino acids long. The CDR3 sequence: CAISSNEVPTGGLFF.

The V gene is TRBV7-2, the J gene TRBJ2-2; lacking DNA, the TRBD1 call made by TCRdb goes unchecked. The germline CDR1 and CDR2 sequences are SGHTA and FQGNSA. The CDR3 spans 17 residues. CDR3 amino acids: CASSPRVGTVNTGELFF.

This clonotype is identified as medium-sized (0.01 to 0.1%) from frequency. The chain links TRBV6-1 to TRBJ2-3; no DNA is available, so the TRBD2 call from TCRdb remains unchecked. The CDR3 has 15 amino acids. Germline V gene data show CDR1 as MNHNS and CDR2 as SASEGT. The CDR3 spells CASSELAGGPDTQYF.

By frequency, this clonotype registers medium-sized. The chain employs TRBV6-5 and TRBJ1-2; the D gene TCRdb calls, TRBD1, cannot be checked with no DNA. CDR1 is MNHEY and CDR2 is SVGAGI in the germline V gene. The CDR3 contains 16 residues. The CDR3: CASSEQGQGSNYGYTF.

The chain couples TRBV11-2 to TRBJ2-7; the TRBD2 assignment by TCRdb is unverifiable without DNA. There are 16 residues in the CDR3. Looked up from germline, CDR1 is SGHAT and CDR2 is FQNNGV. The CDR3 sequence is CASSARLAGGDYEQYF.

This clonotype is called medium-sized based on its frequency. The gene calls are TRBV6-5 and TRBJ1-5. There are 18 residues in the CDR3. Per germline, CDR1 MNHEY and CDR2 SVGAGI. CDR3 sequence: CASSLRANSGYSNQPQHF.